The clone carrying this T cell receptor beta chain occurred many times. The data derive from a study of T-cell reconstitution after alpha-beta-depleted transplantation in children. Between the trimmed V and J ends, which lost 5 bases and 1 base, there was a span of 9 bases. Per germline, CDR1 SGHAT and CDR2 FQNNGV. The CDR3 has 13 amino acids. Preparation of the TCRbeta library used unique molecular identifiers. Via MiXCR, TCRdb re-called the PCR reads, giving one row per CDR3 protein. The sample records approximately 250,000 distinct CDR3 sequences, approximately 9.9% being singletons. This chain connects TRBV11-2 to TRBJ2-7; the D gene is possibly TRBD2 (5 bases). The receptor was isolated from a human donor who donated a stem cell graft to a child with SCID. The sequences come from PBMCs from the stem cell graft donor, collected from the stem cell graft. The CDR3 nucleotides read TGTGCCAGCAGCACTAGTCTATCCTACGAGCAGTACTTC. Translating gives CASSTSLSYEQYF.